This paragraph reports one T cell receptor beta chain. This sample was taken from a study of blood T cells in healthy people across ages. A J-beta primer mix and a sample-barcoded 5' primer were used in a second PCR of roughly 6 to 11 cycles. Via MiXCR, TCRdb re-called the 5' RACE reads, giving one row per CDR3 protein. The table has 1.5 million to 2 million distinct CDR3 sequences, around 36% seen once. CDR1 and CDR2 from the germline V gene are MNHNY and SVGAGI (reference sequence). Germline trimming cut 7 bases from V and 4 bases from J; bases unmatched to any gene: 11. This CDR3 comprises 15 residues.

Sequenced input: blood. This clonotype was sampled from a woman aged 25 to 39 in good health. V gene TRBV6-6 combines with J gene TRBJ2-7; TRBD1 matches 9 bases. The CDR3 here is CASKGGGQGMYEQYF. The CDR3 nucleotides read TGTGCCAGCAAGGGGGGCGGACAGGGGATGTACGAGCAGTACTTC.